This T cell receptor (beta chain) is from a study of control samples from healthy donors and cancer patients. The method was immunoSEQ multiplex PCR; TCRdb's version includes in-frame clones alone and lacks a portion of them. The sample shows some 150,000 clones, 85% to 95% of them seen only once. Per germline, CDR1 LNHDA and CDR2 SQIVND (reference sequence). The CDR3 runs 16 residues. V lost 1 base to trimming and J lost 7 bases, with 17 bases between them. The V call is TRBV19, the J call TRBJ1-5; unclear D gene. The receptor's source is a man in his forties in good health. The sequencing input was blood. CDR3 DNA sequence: TGTGCCAGTAGTATAGCTTGGCCCCCCAAGGGACAGCCCCAGCATTTT. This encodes CASSIAWPPKGQPQHF.